One sample yielded the 21 T cell receptor beta chains listed below, sequenced in a study of radiation and T cells in renal cell carcinoma. Measured with immunoSEQ multiplex PCR; TCRdb has only the in-frame clones, and not every one. Of roughly 170,000 clones in the sample, roughly 90% were seen once. Time point described: blood 4 weeks post-SBRT, at nephrectomy. Treatment reported: 15 Gy SBRT to primary tumor, nephrectomy 4 weeks later. The sample was blood, taken from a patient whose treatment included radiotherapy and nephrectomy. Receptors originate from a woman in her fifties or sixties with renal cell carcinoma.

In this sample, this clone is medium-sized. The V and J genes are TRBV6-6 and TRBJ2-1, with D hard to call. The CDR3 has 11 residues. The germline gives CDR1 MNHNY, CDR2 SVGAGI (reference sequence). Trimming took off 2 bases at V and 7 bases at J, with 3 bases between the two ends. The CDR3 DNA follows: TGTGCCAGCAGTTACGGGAATGAGCAGTTCTTC. It codes for CASSYGNEQFF.

This clone showed up just once. This rearrangement joins TRBV11-2 to TRBJ1-5; the match to TRBD1 covers 11 bases. The CDR3 is 16 amino acids. The junction had 7 bases not matched to a gene; V was cut back by 3 bases and J by 6 bases. Looked up from germline, CDR1 is SGHAT and CDR2 is FQNNGV. CDR3 amino acids: CASSLDRGRGGQPQHF. The CDR3 coding sequence is TGTGCCAGCAGCTTGGACAGGGGGCGCGGGGGTCAGCCCCAGCATTTT.

The chain couples TRBV19 to TRBJ1-4; possible D gene TRBD1, 6 bases. The length of the CDR3 is 15 residues. In germline, CDR1 is LNHDA, CDR2 SQIVND (reference sequence). V was trimmed by 3 bases and J by 3 bases, leaving 11 bases between them. The CDR3 is CASSIGQRSNEKLFF. CDR3 nucleotide sequence: TGTGCCAGTAGTATCGGACAGCGGTCTAATGAAAAACTGTTTTTT.

V gene TRBV6-6 combines with J gene TRBJ2-3, with a tentative D call TRBD2 (7 bases). V was cut by 8 bases and J by 5 bases, with 23 bases left in between. Germline V gene lookup returns CDR1 MNHNY and CDR2 SVGAGI (reference sequence). The CDR3 covers 16 residues. The CDR3 DNA sequence: TGTGCCAGCGCCTTAGGTGGAGGGGGGGCAGTAGATACGCAGTATTTT. Translation: CASALGGGGAVDTQYF.

V gene TRBV7-2 combines with J gene TRBJ1-1; tentatively, D is TRBD1 (5 bases). CDR3 length equals 14 residues. Germline V gene data show CDR1 as SGHTA and CDR2 as FQGNSA. V gave up 6 bases and J gave up 2 bases, with 13 bases separating them. CDR3 region: CASRGNGHNTEAFF. In nucleotides, the CDR3 is TGTGCCAGCAGGGGTAACGGACACAACACTGAAGCTTTCTTT.

This rearrangement joins TRBV7-8 to TRBJ1-2; perhaps TRBD1 as D (6 bases). Germline CDR1 is SGHVS and CDR2 is FQNEAQ. The length of the CDR3 is 15 residues. V gave up 3 bases and J gave up 6 bases, with 17 bases separating them. The CDR3 DNA sequence: TGTGCCAGCAGCTTCGGACAGTTCTCGGAAAATGGCTACACCTTC. This gives the protein CASSFGQFSENGYTF. Variable domain in full (rest from reference TRBV7-8 and TRBJ1-2): GAGVSQSPRYKVAKRGQDVALRCDPISGHVSLFWYQQALGQGPEFLTYFQNEAQLDKSGLPSDRFFAERPEGSVSTLKIQRTQQEDSAVYLCASSFGQFSENGYTFGSGTRLTVV.

The chain combines TRBV5-6 with TRBJ2-7, with TRBD1 as a possible D gene (6 bases). Trimming pared 6 bases from V and 4 bases from J, leaving 11 bases between. There are 12 residues in the CDR3. CDR1 is SGHDT, CDR2 YYEEEE, per germline. As DNA, the CDR3 is TGTGCCAGCAACCAGGGACAATACGAGCAGTACTTC. It translates to CASNQGQYEQYF.

This sequence joins TRBV13 and TRBJ2-7, with TRBD1 matching over 9 bases. Looked up from germline, CDR1 is PRHDT and CDR2 is FYEKMQ (reference sequence). This CDR3 is built from 15 residues. Trimming removed 5 bases from V and 6 bases from J; junction bases left unmatched: 11. For the CDR3, the DNA is TGTGCCAGCAGCCCCCGGACAGGGGTCGCCGGCGAGCAGTACTTC. Translated: CASSPRTGVAGEQYF.

The chain links TRBV6-1 to TRBJ2-3; TRBD2 matches at 10 bases. The CDR3 consists of 15 residues. Trimming cost V 2 bases and J 4 bases; bases outside gene matches: 3. The germline V gene has CDR1 MNHNS and CDR2 SASEGT. The CDR3 sequence is CASSEISGGADTQYF. In DNA form, the CDR3 reads TGTGCCAGCAGTGAAATCAGCGGGGGGGCAGATACGCAGTATTTT.

This chain joins TRBV19 and TRBJ2-3; 10 bases are shared with TRBD1. The CDR3 covers 16 residues. The ends lost 6 bases at V and 2 bases at J; junction bases unmatched: 8. Germline loops: CDR1 LNHDA, CDR2 SQIVND (reference sequence). The CDR3 protein is CASRTPGTGATDTQYF. The CDR3 DNA follows: TGTGCCAGTAGGACTCCTGGGACAGGGGCCACAGATACGCAGTATTTT.

V and J are TRBV5-1 and TRBJ2-7, with D possibly matching TRBD2 (5 bases). In germline, CDR1 is SGHRS, CDR2 YFSETQ. Trimming took off 0 bases at V and 2 bases at J, with 9 bases between the two ends. The CDR3 covers 14 residues. DNA for the CDR3: TGCGCCAGCAGCTTGGATGGACTTACCTACGAGCAGTACTTC. This sequence encodes CASSLDGLTYEQYF.

The chain recombines TRBV7-3 with TRBJ2-7; the D gene could be TRBD1 or TRBD2 (6 bases each). The CDR3 extends over 14 amino acids. V lost 6 bases, J lost 2 bases, and 14 bases lay in between. Germline V gene lookup returns CDR1 SGHTA and CDR2 FQGTGA. CDR3 in amino acids: CASSPLGGPYEQYF. Here the CDR3 DNA reads TGTGCCAGCAGTCCTTTGGGGGGCCCCTACGAGCAGTACTTC.

This sequence joins TRBV7-2 and TRBJ2-7; D is tentatively TRBD1 or TRBD2 (5 bases each). Looked up from germline, CDR1 is SGHTA and CDR2 is FQGNSA. V was pared by 1 base and J by 1 base, with 14 bases between. This CDR3 is built from 16 residues. CDR3 amino acids: CASSLDGTAGSYEQYF. CDR3 DNA sequence: TGTGCCAGCAGCTTAGACGGGACGGCGGGTTCCTACGAGCAGTACTTC.

The J gene is TRBJ2-2, the V gene TRBV5-1, with D possibly TRBD1 on 5 matching bases. The CDR3 consists of 15 residues. V was cut by 0 bases and J by 10 bases, with 16 bases left in between. CDR1 and CDR2 from the germline V gene are SGHRS and YFSETQ. Written as DNA, the CDR3 is TGCGCCAGCAGCTTGGCAGACCAGGGTCGCAAGGAGCTGTTTTTT. It translates to CASSLADQGRKELFF.

The gene calls are TRBV7-3 and TRBJ2-7; D is perhaps TRBD2 (5 bases). The CDR3 length is 15 residues. Per germline, CDR1 SGHTA and CDR2 FQGTGA. V was shortened by 5 bases and J by 3 bases, with 17 bases between the two germline ends. CDR3 sequence: CASSPGPGGLYEQYF. The CDR3 region has the DNA TGTGCCAGCAGCCCTGGCCCAGGCGGACTCTACGAGCAGTACTTC.

The V call is TRBV7-2, the J call TRBJ2-5, with D unclear. V dropped 5 bases and J dropped 5 bases, with 9 bases sitting between them. The CDR3 runs to 12 residues. The V gene's germline CDR1 is SGHTA and CDR2 FQGNSA. CDR3 sequence reads: CASSRFVETQYF. CDR3 DNA: TGTGCCAGCAGCCGTTTTGTGGAGACCCAGTACTTC.

Comments on this clone: One junction end disagrees with the germline gene, perhaps due to a read error. The rearrangement joins TRBV6-6 to TRBJ1-2, with TRBD1 identical over 8 bases. Germline V gives CDR1 MNHNY, CDR2 SVGAGI (reference sequence). The CDR3 sequence is 13 residues long. The CDR3 sequence: CASIHPDLTGGGF. In DNA, the CDR3 is TGTGCCAGCATCCACCCCGATCTTACAGGGGGGGGGTTC.

V and J are TRBV9 and TRBJ2-2; D unclear. Per germline, CDR1 SGDLS and CDR2 YYNGEE. CDR3 length: 16 amino acids. V was cut by 0 bases and J by 1 base, with 10 bases left in between. The CDR3 loop reads CASSVESPGNTGELFF. In DNA form, the CDR3 reads TGTGCCAGCAGCGTAGAAAGTCCAGGGAACACCGGGGAGCTGTTTTTT.

In this sample, this clone turned up a few times. This sequence joins TRBV6-5 and TRBJ1-1; D uncertain. Trimming took off 5 bases at V and 2 bases at J, with 9 bases between the two ends. Per the germline V gene, CDR1 is MNHEY and CDR2 is SVGAGI. This CDR3 has 13 residues. CDR3 loop: CASSLQRNTEAFF. The CDR3 bases are TGTGCCAGCAGTCTACAGAGAAACACTGAAGCTTTCTTT.

CDR3 DNA: TGTGCCAGCAGTTTACGACAGACCGGCTATGGCTACACCTTC. It translates to CASSLRQTGYGYTF. V and J are TRBV28 and TRBJ1-2; tentative D call: TRBD1 (5 bases). Trimming stripped 2 bases from V and 4 bases from J, with 11 bases between. CDR3 length: 14 amino acids. CDR1 and CDR2 (germline): MDHEN, SYDVKM.

This sequence joins TRBV7-3 and TRBJ1-1, with D possibly TRBD1 on 6 matching bases. CDR1 SGHTA and CDR2 FQGTGA come from the germline V gene. The CDR3 covers 15 residues. The V gene lost 4 bases and the J gene lost 3 bases, with 15 bases spanning the gap. CDR3: CASSSFGGSDTEAFF. CDR3 nucleotides: TGTGCCAGCAGCTCCTTTGGGGGCAGCGACACTGAAGCTTTCTTT.